A single sample is the source of the 28 T cell receptor beta chains below, sequenced in a study of blood T cell repertoires in COVID-19 (dated by TCRdb to about 2020). The library relied on the immunoSEQ multiplex PCR assay. The immuneACCESS repertoire file appears here via TCRdb, limited to in-frame rearrangements. These files lack a portion of the clones; in checked studies, under half of the deficit traces to unresolved V genes, and the cause of the others is not known. The sample table contains some 100,000 clones; only one count was recorded for roughly 77% of them. The ten top clones hold 13% of the sample. Input material: peripheral blood. Receptor source: a human donor in a cohort sampled during active COVID-19.

The CDR3 sequence is CASSPGAPQGSTDTQYF. The CDR3 region has the DNA TGCGCCAGCAGCCCGGGGGCTCCACAGGGGAGCACAGATACGCAGTATTTT. This rearrangement joins TRBV5-1 to TRBJ2-3; the D gene is possibly TRBD1 (7 bases). The CDR3 loop spans 17 amino acids. V lost 4 bases and J 0 bases, leaving 18 bases between the germline ends. CDR1 and CDR2 from the germline V gene are SGHRS and YFSETQ. Supplemented by reference TRBV5-1 and TRBJ2-3, the full variable domain reads KAGVTQTPRYLIKTRGQQVTLSCSPISGHRSVSWYQQTPGQGLQFLFEYFSETQRNKGNFPGRFSGRQFSNSRSEMNVSTLELGDSALYLCASSPGAPQGSTDTQYFGPGTRLTVL.

The chain uses TRBV30 and TRBJ1-2; 8 bases are a match to TRBD1. There are 14 residues in the CDR3. Germline CDR1 and CDR2: GTSNPN and SVGIG (reference sequence). V lost 5 bases, J lost 3 bases, and 8 bases stayed unmatched. The CDR3 DNA reads as TGTGCCTGGGTCAGACAGGGGAGGTACTATGGCTACACCTTC. This encodes CAWVRQGRYYGYTF.

The rearrangement uses TRBV7-2 and TRBJ1-1; 9 bases map to TRBD1. The germline V gene has CDR1 SGHTA and CDR2 FQGNSA. This CDR3 spans 15 amino acids. Germline trimming cut 3 bases from V and 5 bases from J; bases unmatched to any gene: 7. Written as DNA, the CDR3 is TGTGCCAGCAGCTTTATGGGACAGGGCGGAACTGAAGCTTTCTTT. Translating gives CASSFMGQGGTEAFF.

This chain uses TRBV9 with TRBJ1-6, with 10 bases identical to TRBD1. Germline CDR1 and CDR2: SGDLS and YYNGEE. The CDR3 loop spans 15 amino acids. The trim removed 3 bases at V and 7 bases at J, leaving 4 bases unmatched. In nucleotides, the CDR3 is TGTGCCAGCAGCGACCGGGACAGGGGCAATTCACCCCTCCACTTT. As protein: CASSDRDRGNSPLHF.

This clone was detected only once. This chain uses TRBV30 with TRBJ2-5, with 12 positions matching TRBD2. Germline CDR1 reads GTSNPN; CDR2 reads SVGIG (reference sequence). The CDR3 has 15 amino acids. With V trimmed by 4 bases and J by 8 bases, 11 bases remained unmatched. The CDR3 reads CAWTHPSGGGLTQYF. The CDR3 DNA sequence: TGTGCCTGGACCCATCCTAGCGGGGGGGGACTAACCCAGTACTTC.

This chain links TRBV6-6 with TRBJ2-5; D is unclear. From germline, CDR1 is MNHNY and CDR2 SVGAGI (reference sequence). The CDR3 spans 12 residues. V lost 2 bases and J lost 4, with 5 bases in between. The CDR3 reads CASSYSSETQYF. The CDR3 DNA sequence: TGTGCCAGCAGTTACAGCTCAGAGACCCAGTACTTC.

The CDR3 is CASSESGGGTEAFF. The CDR3 nucleotides are TGTGCCAGCAGTGAATCAGGGGGAGGAACTGAAGCTTTCTTT. The V and J genes are TRBV6-1 and TRBJ1-1; TRBD1 matches at 7 bases. The trim removed 2 bases at V and 5 bases at J, leaving 5 bases unmatched. Germline CDR1 is MNHNS and CDR2 is SASEGT. CDR3 length: 14 amino acids.

The CDR3 spells CASSYSGAAVPDEQFF. DNA for the CDR3: TGTGCCAGCAGTTACTCTGGCGCGGCAGTCCCTGATGAGCAGTTCTTC. The V and J genes are TRBV6-2 or TRBV6-3 and TRBJ2-1; D is undetermined. Germline CDR1 MNHEY, CDR2 SVGEGT. The V end lost 0 bases, the J end lost 8 bases, and 17 bases lay between the germline ends. The CDR3 extends over 16 amino acids.

The rearrangement joins TRBV6-1 to TRBJ1-4; weak D call: TRBD1 (6 bases). Trimming shortened V by 3 bases and J by 4 bases, and 12 bases separated the two germline ends. This CDR3 is 15 amino acids long. CDR1 is MNHNS and CDR2 is SASEGT in the germline V gene. The CDR3 reads CASSDGTLGNEKLFF. CDR3 nucleotide sequence: TGTGCCAGCAGTGATGGGACATTAGGTAATGAAAAACTGTTTTTT.

This sequence joins TRBV6-5 and TRBJ1-1; D perhaps matches TRBD1 (6 bases). This CDR3 spans 15 amino acids. Germline CDR1 reads MNHEY; CDR2 reads SVGAGI. Trimming stripped 5 bases from V and 10 bases from J, with 23 bases between. CDR3 sequence (DNA): TGTGCCAGCAGTCAGGACAGCGTTGGTGGCCGACCAGCTTTCTTT. It translates to CASSQDSVGGRPAFF.

The V and J genes are TRBV5-1 and TRBJ1-4; 9 nucleotides align to TRBD1. There are 15 residues in the CDR3. Germline loops: CDR1 SGHRS, CDR2 YFSETQ. V lost 0 bases to trimming and J lost 8 bases; unmatched junction nucleotides: 5. CDR3 nucleotides: TGCGCCAGCAGCTTGGTTGGGACAGGGACGGAAAAACTGTTTTTT. Its translation is CASSLVGTGTEKLFF.

The gene calls are TRBV27 and TRBJ1-1, with 7 bases lining up with TRBD1. Germline CDR1 and CDR2: MNHEY and SMNVEV (reference sequence). The CDR3 runs to 16 residues. With V trimmed by 7 bases and J by 4 bases, 15 bases remained unmatched. The CDR3 sequence is CASNFHPPRTGTEAFF. The CDR3 region has the DNA TGTGCCAGCAATTTTCACCCTCCTCGGACAGGCACTGAAGCTTTCTTT.

The chain couples TRBV28 to TRBJ1-5; 9 bases map to TRBD1. Germline CDR1 reads MDHEN; CDR2 reads SYDVKM. The CDR3 sequence is 15 residues long. V lost 7 bases and J lost 3; bases outside the gene matches: 7. The CDR3 spells CASTYRGLINQPQHF. The CDR3 nucleotides read TGTGCCAGCACCTACAGGGGGCTAATCAATCAGCCCCAGCATTTT.

Comments on this clone: Other DNA sequences of this sample code for an identical CDR3. The chain has TRBV30 and TRBJ1-5; maybe TRBD1 (5 bases). Germline values: CDR1 GTSNPN, CDR2 SVGIG (reference sequence). CDR3 length: 13 amino acids. Deletions cut 3 bases from V and 4 bases from J, with 10 bases between. CDR3 region: CAWSGGGNQPQHF. CDR3 coding DNA: TGTGCCTGGAGCGGGGGGGGAAATCAGCCCCAGCATTTT.

This rearrangement joins TRBV2 to TRBJ2-7; D is unclear. The germline V gene encodes CDR1 SNHLY and CDR2 FYNNEI. The CDR3 is made up of 15 amino acids. Trimming shortened V by 5 bases and J by 6 bases, and 20 bases separated the two germline ends. The CDR3 is CASSRIRVETGEQYF. Here the CDR3 DNA reads TGTGCCAGCAGTCGCATCCGGGTCGAAACTGGCGAGCAGTACTTC. Complete variable domain (other parts from reference TRBV2 and TRBJ2-7): EPEVTQTPSHQVTQMGQEVILRCVPISNHLYFYWYRQILGQKVEFLVSFYNNEISEKSEIFDDQFSVERPDGSNFTLKIRSTKLEDSAMYFCASSRIRVETGEQYFGPGTRLTVT.

In DNA form, the CDR3 reads TGTGCCAGCAGTTACAAGCGTCAGAACACTGAAGCTTTCTTT. Translation gives CASSYKRQNTEAFF. J is TRBJ1-1 and V is TRBV6-6; D is ambiguous. V dropped 2 bases and J dropped 1 base, with 8 bases sitting between them. Germline loops: CDR1 MNHNY, CDR2 SVGAGI (reference sequence). The CDR3 is 14 residues long.

The chain joins TRBV7-6 to TRBJ1-3; 8 bases map to TRBD1. J gave up 4 bases and V 5 bases, and 7 bases lay outside the gene matches. CDR3 length: 15 amino acids. CDR1 is SGHVS, CDR2 FNYEAQ, per germline. The CDR3 nucleotides read TGTGCCAGCAGCCTAGGACAGGGTAAAGGAAACACCATATATTTT. Translated: CASSLGQGKGNTIYF.

This clone showed up many times. The V and J genes are TRBV3-1 (or the pseudogene TRBV3-2) and TRBJ1-3, with TRBD1 as a possible D gene (5 bases). Trimming took off 4 bases at V and 4 bases at J, with 17 bases between the two ends. Germline CDR1 and CDR2: LGHDT and YNNKEL (reference sequence). The CDR3 covers 16 residues. The CDR3, as DNA: TGTGCCAGCAGCCTCGGCCGCGGGGGGGGAGGAAACACCATATATTTT. Protein product: CASSLGRGGGGNTIYF.

This chain links TRBV7-8 with TRBJ2-5; 8 nucleotides agree with TRBD1. Germline trimming cut 3 bases from V and 3 bases from J; bases unmatched to any gene: 18. The CDR3 is 19 amino acids. Germline CDR1 SGHVS, CDR2 FQNEAQ. The CDR3 DNA is TGTGCCAGCAGCTTTGACAGGGGTCGAGGGGGTCTCCAGGAAGAGACCCAGTACTTC. Encoded protein: CASSFDRGRGGLQEETQYF.

This chain joins TRBV18 and TRBJ1-4; D not certain. Germline-derived CDR1 and CDR2 are KGHSH and LQKENI. The CDR3 loop spans 12 amino acids. V was trimmed by 4 bases and J by 8 bases, leaving 8 bases between them. Here the CDR3 reads CASSLLEEKLFF. For the CDR3, the DNA is TGTGCCAGCTCACTACTCGAAGAAAAACTGTTTTTT.

V gene TRBV6-5 combines with J gene TRBJ1-1; 7 bases are shared with TRBD1. V shed 7 bases and J 5 bases; nucleotides not matched to a gene: 10. This CDR3 contains 14 residues. In germline, CDR1 is MNHEY, CDR2 SVGAGI. The CDR3 loop reads CASMPGRGRTEAFF. CDR3 DNA sequence: TGTGCCAGCATGCCCGGCAGGGGGAGGACTGAAGCTTTCTTT.

The chain carries TRBV4-1 and TRBJ2-5, with a possible D match to TRBD1 (5 bases). This CDR3 has 14 amino acids. Trimming pared 4 bases from V and 4 bases from J, leaving 13 bases between. Germline values: CDR1 MGHRA, CDR2 YSYEKL. The CDR3 DNA is TGCGCCAGCAGCCGTGGGGCCGTAGGAGAGACCCAGTACTTC. It yields the protein CASSRGAVGETQYF.

The chain couples TRBV9 to TRBJ1-2; 10 bases agree with TRBD1. The CDR3 loop spans 16 amino acids. The ends lost 2 bases at V and 5 bases at J; junction bases unmatched: 9. Per the germline V gene, CDR1 is SGDLS and CDR2 is YYNGEE. The CDR3 region has the DNA TGTGCCAGCAGCGTGGCGGGACAGGGGACGCTGTATGGCTACACCTTC. Protein sequence: CASSVAGQGTLYGYTF. The full variable domain, in which reference TRBV9 and TRBJ1-2 provide the parts outside the CDR3, is DSGVTQTPKHLITATGQRVTLRCSPRSGDLSVYWYQQSLDQGLQFLIQYYNGEERAKGNILERFSAQQFPDLHSELNLSSLELGDSALYFCASSVAGQGTLYGYTFGSGTRLTVV.

Points on this clone: Other DNA sequences in the sample encode the same CDR3. This chain uses TRBV27 with TRBJ1-1; D unclear. Germline V CDR1 and CDR2: MNHEY, SMNVEV (reference sequence). There are 14 residues in the CDR3. The V and J ends lost 2 bases and 0 bases respectively, with 7 bases between them. CDR3 in amino acids: CASSLNSMNTEAFF. CDR3 nucleotide sequence: TGTGCCAGCAGTTTAAACAGCATGAACACTGAAGCTTTCTTT.

This chain uses TRBV20-1 with TRBJ2-7; D unresolved. CDR1 DFQATT and CDR2 SNEGSKA come from the germline V gene (reference sequence). Trimming took off 3 bases at V and 4 bases at J, with 19 bases between the two ends. The CDR3 runs to 15 residues. CDR3 DNA sequence: TGCAGTGCTAGTAATAAAGGCAGGTCGAAATACGAGCAGTACTTC. Amino acid sequence: CSASNKGRSKYEQYF.

This clone was detected once. The rearrangement joins TRBV6-5 to TRBJ2-4, with 12 bases lining up with TRBD2. J lost 4 bases, V lost 6 bases, and 4 bases had no gene match. CDR1 is MNHEY and CDR2 is SVGAGI in the germline V gene. This CDR3 comprises 15 residues. CDR3 region: CASRGTSGGKNIQYF. CDR3 nucleotide sequence: TGTGCCAGCAGAGGAACTAGCGGGGGGAAAAACATTCAGTACTTC.

A few counts support this clone. The rearrangement uses TRBV4-2 and TRBJ1-1, with TRBD1 matching over 10 bases. V trimming: 4 bases; J trimming: 4 bases; junction bases outside the gene matches: 6. This CDR3 is built from 15 residues. Germline-derived CDR1 and CDR2 are LGHNA and YNFKEQ. The CDR3 protein is CASSRRQGAGTEAFF. Written as DNA, the CDR3 is TGTGCCAGCAGCCGCCGACAGGGGGCGGGCACTGAAGCTTTCTTT.

This clone was seen a single time. The rearrangement joins TRBV5-1 to TRBJ1-1; D ambiguous. V gave up 0 bases and J gave up 1 base, with 7 bases separating them. The CDR3 sequence is 14 residues long. The germline gives CDR1 SGHRS, CDR2 YFSETQ. The CDR3 nucleotides read TGCGCCAGCAGCTTGGGACATCAGAACACTGAAGCTTTCTTT. Translated, it gives CASSLGHQNTEAFF.